What follows describes a single T cell receptor beta chain. The CDR3 length is 17 residues. The junction had 7 bases not matched to a gene; V was cut back by 0 bases and J by 0 bases. Germline V CDR1 and CDR2: SGHNT, YYREEE (reference sequence). This sample is part of a study of T cell changes during pregnancy in multiple sclerosis. Assay: immunoSEQ multiplex PCR; the TCRdb copy retains only in-frame clones and omits some. The table shows 50,000 to 65,000 clones, with about 88% occurring only once. J is TRBJ1-2 and V is TRBV5-4; 8 bases align to TRBD1. The source of this sequence is a female donor with multiple sclerosis, enrolled in a pregnancy study. This sample comprised CD4+ T cells from peripheral blood mononuclear cells, obtained in the third trimester of pregnancy. The CDR3 DNA follows: TGTGCCAGCAGCTTGGGAGGGACAGGTCCCACTAACTATGGCTACACCTTC. Its protein is CASSLGGTGPTNYGYTF.